A selection of T cell receptor beta chains follows, all from one sample in a study of blood T cell repertoires in COVID-19. Assay: immunoSEQ multiplex PCR; the TCRdb copy retains only in-frame clones and omits some. The table shows 130,000 to 150,000 clones, with 80% occurring only once. The sample consisted of peripheral blood. The origin of the receptors is a man in his fifties or sixties with active or convalescent COVID-19. CDR3s include the opening cysteine and the closing phenylalanine or tryptophan. A D gene is named only where the DNA matches it firmly. Expanded clones are given a class, and other clones once, few, many or no size at all.

clone_size: once; v_call: TRBV5-1; j_call: TRBJ1-6; d_call: TRBD1; cdr3_aa: CASSLDQQGGLGTLHF; cdr3_nt: TGCGCCAGCAGCTTGGACCAACAGGGGGGCTTGGGAACCCTCCACTTT
clone_size: NA; v_call: TRBV4-2; j_call: TRBJ1-2; d_call: TRBD1; cdr3_aa: CASSPGQAVSYGYTF; cdr3_nt: TGTGCCAGCAGCCCCGGACAGGCAGTTAGCTATGGCTACACCTTC
clone_size: NA; v_call: TRBV12-2; j_call: TRBJ1-1; d_call: NA; cdr3_aa: CASRLGTGSRGTEAFF; cdr3_nt: TGTGCAAGTCGCTTAGGGACAGGGTCAAGGGGAACTGAAGCTTTCTTT
clone_size: NA; v_call: TRBV10-3; j_call: TRBJ1-1; d_call: TRBD1; cdr3_aa: CAGSQDRGDAFF; cdr3_nt: TGTGCCGGCTCGCAGGACAGGGGGGACGCTTTCTTT
clone_size: NA; v_call: TRBV11-2; j_call: TRBJ1-1; d_call: NA; cdr3_aa: CASSSQGREAFF; cdr3_nt: TGTGCCAGCAGCTCACAGGGTAGGGAAGCTTTCTTT
clone_size: NA; v_call: TRBV5-4; j_call: TRBJ1-2; d_call: TRBD1; cdr3_aa: CASSTDRIYGYTF; cdr3_nt: TGTGCCAGCAGCACGGACAGGATCTATGGCTACACCTTC
clone_size: NA; v_call: TRBV6-5; j_call: TRBJ2-1; d_call: TRBD1; cdr3_aa: CASSYRDSYNEQFF; cdr3_nt: TGTGCCAGCAGTTACAGGGACAGTTACAATGAGCAGTTCTTC
clone_size: NA; v_call: TRBV10-3; j_call: TRBJ1-4; d_call: TRBD1; cdr3_aa: CAISRRQGTNEKLFF; cdr3_nt: TGTGCCATCAGCAGGAGACAGGGAACTAATGAAAAACTGTTTTTT
clone_size: NA; v_call: TRBV6-1; j_call: TRBJ2-5; d_call: NA; cdr3_aa: CASSELQETQYF; cdr3_nt: TGTGCCAGCAGTGAACTTCAAGAGACCCAGTACTTC
clone_size: NA; v_call: TRBV19; j_call: TRBJ1-1; d_call: NA; cdr3_aa: CAVRGVSEAFF; cdr3_nt: TGTGCCGTGCGGGGCGTTTCGGAAGCTTTCTTT
clone_size: NA; v_call: TRBV19; j_call: TRBJ2-2; d_call: TRBD2; cdr3_aa: CASRLLAGPNTGELFF; cdr3_nt: TGTGCCAGTAGACTTTTAGCGGGGCCGAACACCGGGGAGCTGTTTTTT
clone_size: once; v_call: TRBV6-5; j_call: TRBJ1-2; d_call: NA; cdr3_aa: CASSVGTFNYGYTF; cdr3_nt: TGTGCCAGCTCTGTAGGGACATTTAACTATGGCTACACCTTC
clone_size: NA; v_call: TRBV11-2; j_call: TRBJ2-3; d_call: NA; cdr3_aa: CASSISEDTQYF; cdr3_nt: TGTGCCAGCAGCATTAGTGAAGATACGCAGTATTTT
clone_size: NA; v_call: TRBV28; j_call: TRBJ1-2; d_call: NA; cdr3_aa: CASSFDRGYTF; cdr3_nt: TGTGCCAGCAGTTTCGACAGGGGCTACACCTTC
clone_size: once; v_call: TRBV7-9; j_call: TRBJ2-1; d_call: TRBD1; cdr3_aa: CASSLGTGTYNEQFF; cdr3_nt: TGTGCCAGCAGCTTAGGGACAGGAACCTACAATGAGCAGTTCTTC
clone_size: NA; v_call: TRBV18; j_call: TRBJ2-6; d_call: NA; cdr3_aa: CASSRAQGGIIGANVLTF; cdr3_nt: TGTGCCAGCTCACGGGCGCAGGGGGGCATTATTGGGGCCAACGTCCTGACTTTC
clone_size: NA; v_call: TRBV28; j_call: TRBJ1-5; d_call: NA; cdr3_aa: CASDSERQPQHF; cdr3_nt: TGTGCCAGCGATTCGGAGCGGCAGCCCCAGCATTTT